This T cell receptor beta chain was retrieved from a study of PD-1 blockade in classical Hodgkin lymphoma. The study, taken as a whole, reports: Relative to healthy donors, newly diagnosed patients reportedly had lower baseline TCR diversity, which was reported as lower still in relapsed/refractory patients. Reasons behind the repertoire differences stay unclear, perhaps disease activity or earlier therapy.

The time point is: newly diagnosed, previously untreated cHL patient sample. The authors compared against newly diagnosed, untreated classical Hodgkin lymphoma PBMCs. To note about this clone: Its target is not known.

TCRdb keeps only in-frame clones here, not all; method: immunoSEQ multiplex PCR. The sample has about 28,000 clones, approximately 90% seen once; the top ten hold 3.8%. V trimming: 5 bases; J trimming: 1 base; junction bases outside the gene matches: 1. The CDR3 has 14 residues. Looked up from germline, CDR1 is LNHDA and CDR2 is SQIVND (reference sequence). The V call is TRBV19, the J call TRBJ2-7; 11 bases match TRBD1. The sequenced material came from peripheral blood mononuclear cells (PBMCs). The source of this sequence is a human donor with classical Hodgkin lymphoma. This CDR3 is CASSGTGGSYEQYF. The DNA for the CDR3 is TGTGCCAGTAGTGGGACAGGGGGATCCTACGAGCAGTACTTC.